Each of the 14 T cell receptor beta chains below was sequenced from the same sample in a study of blood T cells in healthy people across ages. Primers used in a second PCR of about 7 to 11 cycles were a sample-barcoded 5' primer and a J-beta primer mix. Using its own MiXCR run on the 5' RACE reads, TCRdb lists one record per CDR3 protein. The sample has 1.5 million to 2 million distinct CDR3 sequences, almost 35% seen once. Sequenced input: blood. These receptors were taken from a woman aged 25 to 39 in good health.

This clonotype showed up just once. V is TRBV28 and J is TRBJ1-6; D is perhaps TRBD1 (6 bases). The CDR3 consists of 15 residues. Trimming removed 3 bases at V and 5 bases at J, with 11 bases between. Germline CDR1 MDHEN, CDR2 SYDVKM. In DNA, the CDR3 is TGTGCCAGCAGTTTGTCTCAGGGGAATAATTCACCCCTCCACTTT. Its translation is CASSLSQGNNSPLHF.

This chain links TRBV20-1 with TRBJ2-1, with D tentatively TRBD2 (5 bases). V gave up 6 bases and J gave up 6 bases, with 15 bases separating them. The CDR3 length is 13 residues. The V gene's germline CDR1 is DFQATT and CDR2 SNEGSKA (reference sequence). CDR3 amino acids: CSALKTNGNEQFF. CDR3 DNA: TGCAGTGCCCTGAAGACTAACGGCAATGAGCAGTTCTTC.

This clonotype was found a few times. The rearrangement joins TRBV7-3 to TRBJ2-1; no definite D call. The CDR3 extends over 14 amino acids. Germline V CDR1 and CDR2: SGHTA, FQGTGA. V gave up 4 bases and J gave up 6 bases, with 13 bases separating them. The CDR3 is CASSSSGSSNEQFF. The CDR3 nucleotides read TGTGCCAGCAGCTCCTCGGGTAGCTCCAATGAGCAGTTCTTC.

This chain joins TRBV5-6 and TRBJ2-7; maybe TRBD2 (6 bases). Germline values: CDR1 SGHDT, CDR2 YYEEEE. The CDR3 runs 14 residues. Trimming left V 4 bases short and J 4 bases short, with 15 bases between. CDR3 loop: CASSRGGGPYEQYF. CDR3 nucleotides: TGTGCCAGCAGCAGAGGAGGAGGGCCTTACGAGCAGTACTTC.

Remarks on this clonotype: One junction end disagrees with the germline gene, perhaps due to a read error. The V and J genes are TRBV7-8 and TRBJ2-7; the D gene could be TRBD1 or TRBD2 (7 bases each). Germline V CDR1 and CDR2: SGHVS, FQNEAQ. There are 16 residues in the CDR3. The DNA for the CDR3 is TGTGCCAGCACCTTAGGGAGCGGGACAGTATCCTACGAGCAGTACTTC. Protein: CASTLGSGTVSYEQYF.

This clonotype was observed a handful of times. The chain links TRBV5-1 to TRBJ2-1; D may be TRBD1 or TRBD2 (6 bases each). CDR1 and CDR2 (germline): SGHRS, YFSETQ. With 4 bases removed from V and 10 bases from J, the gap between germline ends came to 33 bases. The CDR3 has 19 residues. The DNA of the CDR3 is TGCGCCAGCAGCCCTGGTGGGGGATCACAGGGAGGCCAAACAGCGGAGCAGTTCTTC. Its translation: CASSPGGGSQGGQTAEQFF.

The chain carries TRBV20-1 and TRBJ2-7; possibly TRBD1 for D (5 bases). The germline CDR1 and CDR2 sequences are DFQATT and SNEGSKA (reference sequence). The CDR3 spans 15 residues. Trimming left V 0 bases short and J 3 bases short, with 15 bases between. CDR3: CSARDKQALLYEQYF. CDR3 coding DNA: TGCAGTGCTAGAGATAAACAGGCGCTCCTCTACGAGCAGTACTTC.

This clonotype showed up just a few times. The J gene is TRBJ2-3, the V gene TRBV28, with D possibly TRBD1 on 5 matching bases. Trimming pared 3 bases from V and 4 bases from J, leaving 17 bases between. The CDR3 consists of 16 residues. Germline V gives CDR1 MDHEN, CDR2 SYDVKM. The CDR3, as DNA: TGTGCCAGCAGTTTTTCACTTAGGGGTATAGCAGATACGCAGTATTTT. Its protein is CASSFSLRGIADTQYF. The full variable domain, with the rest looked up from reference TRBV28 and TRBJ2-3, is DVKVTQSSRYLVKRTGEKVFLECVQDMDHENMFWYRQDPGLGLRLIYFSYDVKMKEKGDIPEGYSVSREKKERFSLILESASTNQTSMYLCASSFSLRGIADTQYFGPGTRLTVL.

This clonotype came up once. The chain joins TRBV20-1 to TRBJ2-7; 7 nucleotides agree with TRBD1. V dropped 1 base and J dropped 5; count of bases not matched to a gene: 11. The germline CDR1 and CDR2 sequences are DFQATT and SNEGSKA (reference sequence). CDR3 size: 15 residues. The chain's CDR3 is CSARAPGRGIDEQYF. In DNA form, the CDR3 reads TGCAGTGCTAGAGCCCCGGGCAGGGGGATCGACGAGCAGTACTTC.

This clonotype was seen repeatedly, ten times or more. This chain joins TRBV20-1 and TRBJ1-2; 8 bases are shared with TRBD1. This CDR3 comprises 14 residues. V shed 6 bases and J 4 bases; nucleotides not matched to a gene: 10. Germline CDR1 reads DFQATT; CDR2 reads SNEGSKA (reference sequence). This chain's CDR3 is CSAVPQGAGYGYTF. CDR3 nucleotide sequence: TGCAGTGCCGTACCTCAGGGGGCGGGCTATGGCTACACCTTC.

A remark on this clonotype: Given a much more abundant clone one base away, this may be a read error. The rearrangement links TRBV11-2 to TRBJ2-5; TRBD1 matches 7 bases. Trimming took 1 base from V and 7 from J; bases not matched to a gene: 6. Germline V CDR1 and CDR2: SGHAT, FQNNGV. This CDR3 has 14 amino acids. The CDR3 sequence: CASSLGRGSGTQYF. The DNA for the CDR3 is TGTGCCAGCAGCTTAGGCAGGGGGTCAGGGACCCAGTACTTC.

The chain combines TRBV6-1 with TRBJ2-7, with 9 bases lining up with TRBD2. The DNA end lines up better with TRBJ2-5; the J call may be wrong. Germline CDR1 reads MNHNS; CDR2 reads SASEGT. This CDR3 is built from 15 residues. The CDR3 nucleotides are TGTGCCAGCAGTGAGGTAGCGGGAGAACCAGAGACCCAGTACTTC. Encoded protein: CASSEVAGEPETQYF.

This clonotype was seen just once. At one end, the junction sequence differs from germline, possibly due to a read error. V and J are TRBV12-3 or TRBV12-4 and TRBJ2-2, with D perhaps TRBD1 (7 bases). The CDR3 consists of 17 residues. CDR3 sequence reads: CASSSRWSGGNTGERFF. CDR3 nucleotide sequence: TGTGCCAGCAGTTCCCGATGGTCAGGGGGGAACACCGGGGAGCGGTTTTTT.

Concerning this clonotype itself: Being one base from a much bigger clone, this may be a read error. V is TRBV9 and J is TRBJ2-5; 7 bases map to TRBD2. This CDR3 contains 16 residues. CDR1 SGDLS and CDR2 YYNGEE come from the germline V gene. The CDR3 sequence: CAGSVGDSGLAETQYF. CDR3 sequence (DNA): TGTGCCGGCAGCGTAGGGGATAGCGGGTTGGCGGAGACCCAGTACTTC.